A selection of T cell receptor beta chains follows, all from one sample in a study of OX40 agonist ivuxolimab in advanced cancers. The table came from immunoSEQ multiplex PCR; TCRdb's copy has only in-frame clones and leaves some out. Of about 85,000 clones detected, just over 85% appear once; the ten largest clones hold approximately 2%. Sequenced material: CD4+ or CD8+ T cells sorted from blood, taken in a trial of the OX40 agonist ivuxolimab. The receptors originated from an adult with an advanced solid tumor such as melanoma, head and neck, liver or kidney cancer. Each CDR3 is given with its conserved first and last residue. The order of the fields is V gene, J gene, D gene, clone size, CDR3 DNA, CDR3 protein. The D gene is left open where the match is weak. Clone size is given for some rows only: seen once, a few or many times, or a class if the clone is expanded.

>TRBV4-3|TRBJ2-1|-|-
TGCGCCAGCAGCCAAGAGGGTGGCCCCGCTCCCAGGGGGCAGTTCTTC
CASSQEGGPAPRGQFF
>TRBV29-1|TRBJ2-5|TRBD1|-
TGCAGCGTTGAATATCCCGGGACAGGGAACCAGTACTTC
CSVEYPGTGNQYF
>TRBV19|TRBJ2-1|TRBD1|once
TGTGCCAGTAGGACCGGACAGGGTCCCCTCTACAATGAGCAGTTCTTC
CASRTGQGPLYNEQFF
>TRBV7-9|TRBJ1-2|-|-
TGTGCCAGCAGCTTAAATCACATCGGCGACAGGAAAAACTATGGCTACACCTTC
CASSLNHIGDRKNYGYTF
>TRBV28|TRBJ1-2|-|-
TGTGCCAGCTCCCGAACAGGATACATTAACTATGGCTACACCTTC
CASSRTGYINYGYTF
>TRBV2|TRBJ1-6|-|-
TGTGCCAGCAGCCCCCTCTATTCCGTCGGGCCACAAGGCGGTTCACCCCTCCACTTT
CASSPLYSVGPQGGSPLHF
>TRBV7-9|TRBJ1-5|-|-
TGTGCCAGCAGCTTATTTGATCAGCCCCAGCATTTT
CASSLFDQPQHF
>TRBV13|TRBJ2-7|TRBD2|-
TGTGCCAGCAGCTTAGTAGCCGGGACTAGAAGATACGAGCAGTACTTC
CASSLVAGTRRYEQYF
>TRBV13|TRBJ2-6|TRBD1|-
TGTGCCAGCAGCTTACGGCAGGGGGCGTCTGGGGCCAACGTCCTGACTTTC
CASSLRQGASGANVLTF
>TRBV7-6|TRBJ2-4|TRBD2|few
TGTGCCAGCAGCCCCTCTAGCGGGGCCAAAAACATTCAGTACTTC
CASSPSSGAKNIQYF
>TRBV28|TRBJ2-5|-|-
TGTGCCAGCAGTTTACCCTTACTAGGGGAGACCCAGTACTTC
CASSLPLLGETQYF
>TRBV5-1|TRBJ2-3|TRBD1|-
TGCGCCAGCAGCTCGGACAGGGGACAAACAGATACGCAGTATTTT
CASSSDRGQTDTQYF
>TRBV6-6|TRBJ1-6|-|-
TGTGCCAGCAGGTCAGATCGGTCACCCCTCCACTTT
CASRSDRSPLHF
>TRBV6-1|TRBJ1-2|-|-
TGTGCCATTTCCCAACAAACAGCCTATGGCTACACCTTC
CAISQQTAYGYTF
>TRBV5-4|TRBJ1-1|-|-
TGTGCCAGCAGCTTCCCTCGGGTGGGGAACACTGAAGCTTTCTTT
CASSFPRVGNTEAFF
>TRBV5-4|TRBJ2-7|-|-
TGTGCCAGCAGCTCACCTGGAACCTACGAGCAGTACTTC
CASSSPGTYEQYF
>TRBV7-3|TRBJ2-3|-|-
TGTGCCAGCAGTTCTAATGGGATTGGAGATACGCAGTATTTT
CASSSNGIGDTQYF
>TRBV2|TRBJ1-2|-|few
TGTGCCAGCAGTTTCTGGATGGATGGCTACACCTTC
CASSFWMDGYTF
>TRBV7-3|TRBJ1-6|-|few
TGTGCCAGCAGCCCGGGACCCAATTCACCCCTCCACTTT
CASSPGPNSPLHF
>TRBV10-3|TRBJ2-4|-|-
TGTGCCATCGCGCCGGACCGCGACAAAAACATTCAGTACTTC
CAIAPDRDKNIQYF
>TRBV5-1|TRBJ1-4|-|-
TGCGCCAGCAGCTTTGCATCCCCGGGACGAGATGAAAAACTGTTTTTT
CASSFASPGRDEKLFF
>TRBV5-1|TRBJ2-5|-|-
TGCGCCAGCAGCTTGGGGCTAGACAACGATTTTGAGACCCAGTACTTC
CASSLGLDNDFETQYF
>TRBV4-2|TRBJ2-3|-|-
TGTGCCAGCAGCCAAGGCTTACGCCACATCTCTGGCACAGATACGCAGTATTTT
CASSQGLRHISGTDTQYF
>TRBV28|TRBJ1-1|-|-
TGTGCCAGCAGACCTCAGGGAGGAAACACTGAAGCTTTCTTT
CASRPQGGNTEAFF
>TRBV27|TRBJ1-1|TRBD1|few
TGTGCCAGCAGTTTAATGACAGGGGAAATGAACACTGAAGCTTTCTTT
CASSLMTGEMNTEAFF
>TRBV11-2|TRBJ1-6|-|-
TGTGCCAGCAGCTCCAACCCTACAGGGCGGGTGTCACCCCTCCACTTT
CASSSNPTGRVSPLHF
>TRBV9|TRBJ1-1|-|-
TGTGCCAGCAGCGTAGACCTGGCACAGCGCGAAGCTTTCTTT
CASSVDLAQREAFF
>TRBV19|TRBJ1-6|TRBD1|-
TGTGCCAGTAGTCTCACAGGGGTCAATTCACCCCTCCACTTT
CASSLTGVNSPLHF
>TRBV7-9|TRBJ1-5|TRBD1|-
TGTGCCAGCAGCGGACAGGGATATAGCAATCAGCCCCAGCATTTT
CASSGQGYSNQPQHF
>TRBV14|TRBJ1-6|-|few
TGTGCCAGCAGCCTGGTCGGTCAGGGCTACGAATCACCCCTCCACTTT
CASSLVGQGYESPLHF